This TCR beta chain was sequenced in a study of Graves' ophthalmopathy and Graves' hyperthyroidism. Study results and caveats: In blood, most expanded thyroid clonotypes above 0.001 frequency were also detected. Ophthalmopathy progression was predicted by the model at less than 71% sensitivity and about 74% specificity.

Germline loops: CDR1 SGHRS, CDR2 YFSETQ. The germline V and J ends were trimmed by 4 bases and 0 bases, with 13 bases remaining between them. CDR3 size: 15 residues. RNA transcripts provided the template for amplifying TCR beta CDR3 regions. Amplification began with first-round RT-PCR using HTBI primers, then second-round multiplex PCR was performed. TCRdb re-derived calls from the multiplex PCR reads in MiXCR, one entry per CDR3 protein. This table holds over 500,000 distinct CDR3 sequences, about 20% found once. This clonotype came up many times. Antigen unknown. In this cohort, patients with other autoimmune diseases, uncontrolled infections, pregnancy or lactation were excluded. Establishment of the diagnosis relied upon clinical symptoms, serum thyroxine, TRAb, thyroid ultrasound and orbital computed tomography.

The chain links TRBV5-1 to TRBJ1-1, with D uncertain. This TCR was sampled from a woman aged 18-30 years with stable Graves' hyperthyroidism. Some clones in this sample may be carry-over from other donors' samples. Input material: peripheral blood. The chain's CDR3 is CASSPFLDLNTEAFF. In DNA, the CDR3 is TGCGCCAGCAGCCCATTCTTGGACCTGAACACTGAAGCTTTCTTT. Full variable domain (rest looked up from reference TRBV5-1 and TRBJ1-1): KAGVTQTPRYLIKTRGQQVTLSCSPISGHRSVSWYQQTPGQGLQFLFEYFSETQRNKGNFPGRFSGRQFSNSRSEMNVSTLELGDSALYLCASSPFLDLNTEAFFGQGTRLTVV.